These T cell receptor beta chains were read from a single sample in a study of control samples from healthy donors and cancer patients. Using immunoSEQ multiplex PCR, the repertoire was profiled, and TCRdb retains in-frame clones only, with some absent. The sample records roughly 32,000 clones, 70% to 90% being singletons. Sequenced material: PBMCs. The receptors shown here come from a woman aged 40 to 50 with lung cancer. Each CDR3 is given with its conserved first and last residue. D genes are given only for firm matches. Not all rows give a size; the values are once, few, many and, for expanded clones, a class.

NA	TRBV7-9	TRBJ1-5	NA	CASSLDNNQPQHF	TGTGCCAGCAGCCTCGACAACAATCAGCCCCAGCATTTT
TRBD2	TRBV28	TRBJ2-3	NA	CASSWGLAALTDTQYF	TGTGCCAGCAGTTGGGGACTAGCGGCCCTTACAGATACGCAGTATTTT
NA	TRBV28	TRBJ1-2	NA	CASYSLLGAGYGYTF	TGTGCCAGCTATAGTTTATTGGGGGCCGGCTATGGCTACACCTTC
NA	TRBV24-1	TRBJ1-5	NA	CATRTRYREGQPQHF	TGTGCCACCAGAACCCGGTACAGGGAGGGACAGCCCCAGCATTTT
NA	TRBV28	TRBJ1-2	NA	CASTLGAGAGGYTF	TGTGCCAGCACCCTCGGGGCGGGGGCGGGTGGCTACACCTTC
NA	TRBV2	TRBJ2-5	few	CASSESRTLETQYF	TGTGCCAGCAGTGAGAGTAGGACGCTAGAGACCCAGTACTTC
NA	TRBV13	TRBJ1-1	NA	CASSLVGCGGDRTEAFF	TGTGCCAGCAGCTTAGTTGGGTGCGGGGGGGATCGCACTGAAGCTTTCTTT
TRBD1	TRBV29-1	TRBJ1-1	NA	CSGNLGQGVTEAFF	TGCAGCGGAAACCTCGGGCAGGGGGTCACTGAAGCTTTCTTT
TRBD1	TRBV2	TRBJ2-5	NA	CASSERTGGRETQYF	TGTGCCAGCAGTGAACGGACAGGGGGCAGGGAGACCCAGTACTTC
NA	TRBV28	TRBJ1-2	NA	CATSRAGGYTF	TGTGCCACCTCGAGGGCGGGGGGCTACACCTTC
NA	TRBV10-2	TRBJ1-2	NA	CASSEHPSYGYTF	TGCGCCAGCAGTGAGCACCCAAGCTATGGCTACACCTTC
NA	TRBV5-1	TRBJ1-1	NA	CASSLEAEPINTEAFF	TGCGCCAGCAGCTTGGAGGCAGAACCCATTAACACTGAAGCTTTCTTT
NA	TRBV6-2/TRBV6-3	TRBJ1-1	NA	CASSYNWGTEAFF	TGTGCCAGCAGTTACAACTGGGGCACTGAAGCTTTCTTT
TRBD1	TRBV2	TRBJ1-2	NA	CASSTGGRTIYGYTF	TGTGCCAGCAGCACAGGGGGAAGAACCATCTATGGCTACACCTTC
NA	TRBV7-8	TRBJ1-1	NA	CASSLARENTEAFF	TGTGCCAGCAGCTTAGCCAGGGAGAACACTGAAGCTTTCTTT
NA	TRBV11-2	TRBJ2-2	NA	CASSLVARGTGELFF	TGTGCCAGCAGCTTAGTGGCCCGGGGGACCGGGGAGCTGTTTTTT
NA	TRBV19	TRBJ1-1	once	CATTMGRMNTEAFF	TGTGCCACTACAATGGGGCGGATGAACACTGAAGCTTTCTTT
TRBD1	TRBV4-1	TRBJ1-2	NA	CASSQDVPPVQGKNGYTF	TGCGCCAGCAGCCAAGATGTCCCCCCGGTACAGGGGAAGAATGGCTACACCTTC
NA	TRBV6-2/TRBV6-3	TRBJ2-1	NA	CASSYNLGQDNEQFF	TGTGCCAGCAGTTACAATTTGGGACAAGACAATGAGCAGTTCTTC
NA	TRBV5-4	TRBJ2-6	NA	CASSLDGANVLTF	TGTGCCAGCAGCTTGGATGGGGCCAACGTCCTGACTTTC
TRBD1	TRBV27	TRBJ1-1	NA	CASSLTGINTEAFF	TGTGCCAGCAGTCTGACAGGGATCAACACTGAAGCTTTCTTT
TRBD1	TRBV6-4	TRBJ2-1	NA	CASSEDGTAVYNEQFF	TGTGCCAGCAGTGAGGATGGGACAGCTGTTTACAATGAGCAGTTCTTC
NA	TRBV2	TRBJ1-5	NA	CASGESNQPQHF	TGTGCCAGCGGGGAGAGCAATCAGCCCCAGCATTTT
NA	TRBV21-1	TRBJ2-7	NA	CASSKVLRPYEQYF	TGTGCCAGCAGCAAAGTCCTGAGACCGTACGAGCAGTACTTC
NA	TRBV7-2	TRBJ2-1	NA	CASSRGGQGYNEQFF	TGTGCCAGCAGCCGCGGGGGACAAGGCTACAATGAGCAGTTCTTC
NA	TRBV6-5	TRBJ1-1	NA	CASNQQMNTEAFF	TGTGCCAGCAATCAACAGATGAACACTGAAGCTTTCTTT
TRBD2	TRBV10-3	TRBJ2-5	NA	CAISEPSGLAGGQETQYF	TGTGCCATCAGTGAGCCGAGTGGACTAGCGGGGGGGCAAGAGACCCAGTACTTC
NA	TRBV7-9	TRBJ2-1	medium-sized	CASSPGGLGKEQFF	TGTGCCAGCAGCCCCGGGGGGCTCGGGAAGGAGCAGTTCTTC
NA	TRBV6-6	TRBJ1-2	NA	CASTLVLVYGYTF	TGTGCCAGCACCCTAGTCCTTGTCTATGGCTACACCTTC
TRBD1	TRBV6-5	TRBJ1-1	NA	CASNKGVTGATEAFF	TGTGCCAGCAATAAAGGGGTCACAGGGGCCACTGAAGCTTTCTTT
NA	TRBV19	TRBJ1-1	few	CASSTPGQTPEAFF	TGTGCCAGTTCGACACCCGGGCAGACCCCTGAAGCTTTCTTT
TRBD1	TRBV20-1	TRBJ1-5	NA	CSASTRGQGLQPQHF	TGCAGTGCTAGTACCCGAGGACAGGGATTACAGCCCCAGCATTTT
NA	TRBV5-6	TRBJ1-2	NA	CASSSRVSARTF	TGTGCCAGCAGCTCCAGGGTTTCAGCCCGCACCTTC
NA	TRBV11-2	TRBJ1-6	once	CASSPRQFYSPLHF	TGTGCCAGCAGCCCCCGACAGTTCTATTCACCCCTCCACTTT
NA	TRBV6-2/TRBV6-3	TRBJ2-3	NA	CASSSAGGPDTQYF	TGTGCCAGCAGTTCCGCTGGGGGGCCAGATACGCAGTATTTT
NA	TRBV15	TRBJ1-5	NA	CATSSSTQGAQHF	TGTGCCACCAGCAGTTCAACACAGGGTGCCCAGCATTTT
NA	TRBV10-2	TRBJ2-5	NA	CARVGGGTYQETQYF	TGCGCCAGGGTGGGTGGAGGAACGTACCAAGAGACCCAGTACTTC
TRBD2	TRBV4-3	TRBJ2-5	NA	CASSQGLAGDQETQYF	TGCGCCAGCAGCCAGGGACTAGCGGGGGATCAAGAGACCCAGTACTTC
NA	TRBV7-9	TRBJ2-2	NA	CASLRQNTGELFF	TGTGCCAGCTTAAGGCAGAACACCGGGGAGCTGTTTTTT
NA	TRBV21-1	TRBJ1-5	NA	CASSKGQGKQPQHF	TGTGCCAGCAGCAAAGGACAGGGAAAACAGCCCCAGCATTTT
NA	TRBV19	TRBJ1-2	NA	CASCGGRGGFYGYTF	TGTGCCAGTTGTGGTGGGCGGGGAGGGTTCTATGGCTACACCTTC
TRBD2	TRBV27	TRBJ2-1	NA	CASSSLTSGDPDPRSFF	TGTGCCAGCAGTTCCCTGACTAGCGGGGACCCAGACCCTAGGTCGTTCTTC
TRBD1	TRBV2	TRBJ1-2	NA	CASALQGAYGYTF	TGTGCCAGCGCGCTTCAGGGGGCGTATGGCTACACCTTC
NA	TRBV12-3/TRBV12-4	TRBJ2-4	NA	CASSLEGNIQYF	TGTGCCAGCAGTTTAGAAGGAAACATTCAGTACTTC
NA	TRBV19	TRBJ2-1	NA	CASSSSSGSSYNEQFF	TGTGCCAGTAGTAGTAGTAGCGGAAGCTCCTACAATGAGCAGTTCTTC
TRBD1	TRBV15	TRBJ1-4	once	CATSNAGQAEKLFF	TGTGCCACCAGTAATGCAGGACAGGCCGAAAAACTGTTTTTT
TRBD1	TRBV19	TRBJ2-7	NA	CASSTRQGAREQYF	TGTGCCAGTAGTACGCGACAGGGGGCGCGGGAGCAGTACTTC
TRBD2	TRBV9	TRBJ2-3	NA	CASSPWAGGTDTQYF	TGTGCCAGCAGCCCCTGGGCGGGGGGCACAGATACGCAGTATTTT
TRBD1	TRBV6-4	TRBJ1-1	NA	CASINPGQGDVDTEAFF	TGTGCCAGCATTAACCCGGGACAGGGCGACGTGGACACTGAAGCTTTCTTT
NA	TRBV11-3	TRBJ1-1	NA	CASSHGWLNTEAFF	TGTGCCAGCAGCCACGGGTGGTTGAACACTGAAGCTTTCTTT
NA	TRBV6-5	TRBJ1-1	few	CASTVPERTEAFF	TGTGCCAGCACCGTACCTGAGAGGACTGAAGCTTTCTTT
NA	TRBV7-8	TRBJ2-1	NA	CASSFRATYNEQFF	TGTGCCAGCAGCTTCAGGGCCACCTACAATGAGCAGTTCTTC
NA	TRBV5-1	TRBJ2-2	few	CASSLNNMNTGELFF	TGCGCCAGCAGCTTAAATAACATGAACACCGGGGAGCTGTTTTTT
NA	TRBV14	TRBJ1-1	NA	CASSQDRNTEAFF	TGTGCCAGCAGCCAAGACAGGAACACTGAAGCTTTCTTT
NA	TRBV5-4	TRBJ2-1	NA	CASSLGGEEVSEQFF	TGTGCCAGCAGCTTGGGGGGGGAGGAGGTTAGTGAGCAGTTCTTC
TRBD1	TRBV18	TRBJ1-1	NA	CASSPRTGRNTEAFF	TGTGCCAGCTCACCAAGGACAGGGAGGAACACTGAAGCTTTCTTT
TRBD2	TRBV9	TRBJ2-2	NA	CASSFQRGGNTGELFF	TGTGCCAGCAGCTTCCAGCGGGGGGGTAACACCGGGGAGCTGTTTTTT
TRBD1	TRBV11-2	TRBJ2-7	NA	CASRSDRELDEQYF	TGTGCCAGCAGGTCGGACAGGGAGCTGGACGAGCAGTACTTC
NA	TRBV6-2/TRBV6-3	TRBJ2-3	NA	CASSHHAPAGAVDTQYF	TGTGCCAGCAGTCACCACGCCCCCGCAGGGGCGGTAGATACGCAGTATTTT